The clone carrying this TCR beta chain was observed a handful of times. The entry originates in a study of blood T cell repertoires in COVID-19. Study as a whole: Italy, Spain and the United States were the sources of the convalescent and acute COVID-19 samples. Sample material is recorded as cDNA or gDNA derived from T cells, B-cell-depleted T cells, or PBMCs.

This CDR3 has 16 amino acids. The V end was cut by 4 bases, the J end by 3 bases, with 17 bases between. Germline CDR1 SGDLS, CDR2 YYNGEE. Authors' data handling: Reference gene primer amplification gave nucleated cell count estimates. Repertoires were generated with immunoSEQ multiplex PCR, while TCRdb's copy carries only in-frame clones and drops some. That table supplies the V and J calls and clone size; D and trimming were determined from the DNA. The table includes some 45,000 clones, 70% to 80% detected once. The chain couples TRBV9 to TRBJ1-3; D not certain. Sequences were obtained from peripheral blood. The receptor was derived from a man between 70 and 80 years old with active or convalescent COVID-19. In DNA, the CDR3 is TGTGCCAGCAGCTACGCGGGCCGTTACAGTGGAAACACCATATATTTT. Protein: CASSYAGRYSGNTIYF.